These T cell receptor beta chains were read from a single sample in a study of multiple sclerosis patients with progressive multifocal leukoencephalopathy. Assay: immunoSEQ multiplex PCR; the TCRdb copy retains only in-frame clones and omits some. The sample records about 33,000 clones, about 90% being singletons. This sample comprised PBMCs, obtained from a patient treated with natalizumab. These receptor sequences come from a human donor with progressive multifocal leukoencephalopathy. The CDR3 runs from the conserved cysteine through the conserved F or W. The D gene is left open where the match is weak. Clone size is stated in some rows and not others, as once, few, many or a class when expanded.

V	size	length	D	J	CDR3	DNA
TRBV7-8	NA	14	TRBD1	TRBJ2-1	CASSLWDRGDEQFF	TGTGCCAGCAGCTTATGGGACAGGGGAGATGAGCAGTTCTTC
TRBV19	NA	16	NA	TRBJ2-7	CASSIRRDPIGYEQYF	TGTGCCAGTAGTATCCGCCGGGACCCGATTGGCTACGAGCAGTACTTC
TRBV27	NA	16	TRBD2	TRBJ2-1	CASSSGLAGGPGEQFF	TGTGCCAGCAGTTCGGGGCTAGCGGGAGGGCCAGGTGAGCAGTTCTTC
TRBV19	NA	13	NA	TRBJ2-2	CGFREDRTGELFF	TGTGGGTTCCGAGAGGATCGGACCGGGGAGCTGTTTTTT
TRBV18	few	12	NA	TRBJ1-2	CASSPGVGGYTF	TGTGCCAGCTCACCGGGAGTCGGGGGCTACACCTTC
TRBV15	NA	15	NA	TRBJ1-6	CATSRDRNLNSPLHF	TGTGCCACCAGCAGAGACAGGAATCTTAATTCACCCCTCCACTTT
TRBV19	NA	12	NA	TRBJ1-1	CASSLGRTEAFF	TGTGCCAGTAGTCTGGGAAGGACTGAAGCTTTCTTT
TRBV25-1	NA	15	NA	TRBJ1-1	CASSEWGGPNTEAFF	TGTGCCAGCAGTGAATGGGGGGGCCCGAACACTGAAGCTTTCTTT
TRBV27	NA	17	TRBD2	TRBJ2-5	CATSPASGGEYQETQYF	TGTGCCACATCCCCGGCTAGCGGGGGCGAGTACCAAGAGACCCAGTACTTC
TRBV27	NA	15	TRBD1	TRBJ1-3	CASRGDRGAGNTIYF	TGTGCCAGCAGGGGGGACAGGGGGGCTGGAAACACCATATATTTT
TRBV4-1	NA	16	TRBD1	TRBJ2-1	CASSPWDRGAYNEQFF	TGCGCCAGCAGCCCCTGGGACAGGGGAGCCTACAATGAGCAGTTCTTC
TRBV7-2	NA	15	NA	TRBJ1-2	CASSLLGGDAYGYTF	TGTGCCAGCAGCCTACTAGGAGGTGACGCCTATGGCTACACCTTC
TRBV6-1	few	13	TRBD1	TRBJ1-2	CASSVQGAGGYTF	TGTGCCAGCAGTGTACAGGGGGCAGGGGGCTACACCTTC
TRBV7-8	NA	17	TRBD2	TRBJ2-1	CASSLARGLADHNEQFF	TGTGCCAGCAGCTTAGCGCGGGGACTAGCGGACCACAATGAGCAGTTCTTC
TRBV7-2	NA	14	TRBD2	TRBJ2-3	CASSLALATDTQYF	TGTGCCAGCAGCTTAGCACTAGCGACAGATACGCAGTATTTT